The 10 T cell receptor beta chains listed next were all sequenced from one sample in a study of cytomegalovirus exposure and HLA in healthy donors. Vbeta (60) and Jbeta (13) primers were used in the PCR. Profiled with immunoSEQ multiplex PCR; TCRdb holds only in-frame clones, not every one. The sample includes around 140,000 clones, 75% to 85% seen only once; the top ten take 2% to 2.5%. The sequenced sample was PBMCs. These receptors all come from a young woman in good health and CMV-seropositive.

The gene calls are TRBV7-8 and TRBJ1-5; D perhaps matches TRBD1 (5 bases). Germline V gives CDR1 SGHVS, CDR2 FQNEAQ. The CDR3 runs 15 residues. Between the trimmed V and J ends, which lost 1 base and 4 bases, there was a span of 11 bases. The CDR3 is CASSLVGGLNQPQHF. CDR3 coding DNA: TGTGCCAGCAGCTTAGTTGGGGGACTAAATCAGCCCCAGCATTTT. Drawing the rest from reference TRBV7-8 and TRBJ1-5, the complete variable domain is GAGVSQSPRYKVAKRGQDVALRCDPISGHVSLFWYQQALGQGPEFLTYFQNEAQLDKSGLPSDRFFAERPEGSVSTLKIQRTQQEDSAVYLCASSLVGGLNQPQHFGDGTRLSIL.

The chain carries TRBV7-8 and TRBJ2-7, with 8 bases that match TRBD1. The CDR3 sequence is 14 residues long. Trimming cost V 5 bases and J 3 bases; bases outside gene matches: 6. Germline lookup yields CDR1 SGHVS and CDR2 FQNEAQ. The CDR3 loop is CASSPGTGGYEQYF. CDR3 bases: TGTGCCAGCAGCCCAGGGACAGGAGGCTACGAGCAGTACTTC.

V gene TRBV19 combines with J gene TRBJ1-1, with TRBD1 matching over 9 bases. The CDR3 covers 13 residues. Germline values: CDR1 LNHDA, CDR2 SQIVND (reference sequence). V gave up 3 bases and J gave up 4 bases; unmatched junction bases: 0. CDR3 DNA: TGTGCCAGTAGTATGGACAGGGGCACTGAAGCTTTCTTT. Translated: CASSMDRGTEAFF.

V is TRBV30 and J is TRBJ1-6; TRBD1 matches at 7 bases. Germline CDR1 and CDR2: GTSNPN and SVGIG (reference sequence). The CDR3 has 13 residues. J lost 5 bases, V lost 5 bases, and 3 bases had no gene match. DNA of the CDR3: TGTGCCTGGGCGGGACAGCATAATTCACCCCTCCACTTT. Translating gives CAWAGQHNSPLHF.

This sequence joins TRBV11-2 and TRBJ1-6; 8 bases are a match to TRBD1. J was trimmed by 7 bases and V by 1 base; bases with no gene match: 3. The CDR3 runs to 15 residues. Germline CDR1 SGHAT, CDR2 FQNNGV. The CDR3 DNA reads as TGTGCCAGCAGCTTAGGTCGACAGGGGAATTCACCCCTCCACTTT. The encoded protein is CASSLGRQGNSPLHF.

The chain carries TRBV4-3 and TRBJ2-3; the match to TRBD1 covers 12 bases. V dropped 6 bases and J dropped 6; count of bases not matched to a gene: 4. Per germline, CDR1 LGHNA and CDR2 YSLEER. The CDR3 sequence is 14 residues long. The CDR3 reads CASRAGQGADTQYF. CDR3 sequence (DNA): TGCGCCAGCAGAGCGGGACAGGGGGCGGATACGCAGTATTTT.

The CDR3 spells CASSGGDYQSSYEQYF. The CDR3 DNA reads TGCGCCAGCAGCGGCGGGGACTACCAGAGCTCCTACGAGCAGTACTTC. The chain couples TRBV5-1 to TRBJ2-5, with 7 nucleotides matching TRBD2. The J call may be incorrect, as the DNA end agrees better with TRBJ2-7. The CDR3 is made up of 16 amino acids. Per the germline V gene, CDR1 is SGHRS and CDR2 is YFSETQ.

The chain uses TRBV5-1 and TRBJ1-2, with D possibly matching TRBD1 (6 bases). The CDR3 length is 14 residues. CDR1 SGHRS and CDR2 YFSETQ come from the germline V gene. Deletions cut 4 bases from V and 8 bases from J, with 18 bases between. The CDR3 DNA sequence: TGCGCCAGCAGCCCCCATGATCCGGACAGCGGCTACACCTTC. This codes for CASSPHDPDSGYTF. The variable domain in full, completed from reference TRBV5-1 and TRBJ1-2, reads KAGVTQTPRYLIKTRGQQVTLSCSPISGHRSVSWYQQTPGQGLQFLFEYFSETQRNKGNFPGRFSGRQFSNSRSEMNVSTLELGDSALYLCASSPHDPDSGYTFGSGTRLTVV.

This chain uses TRBV6-5 with TRBJ2-7, with 9 bases fitting TRBD1. The junction had 8 bases not matched to a gene; V was cut back by 7 bases and J by 4 bases. Germline assignment: CDR1 MNHEY and CDR2 SVGAGI. This CDR3 spans 14 amino acids. The CDR3 here is CASKEDRGPYEQYF. The CDR3 coding sequence is TGTGCCAGCAAGGAGGACAGGGGCCCGTACGAGCAGTACTTC.

V usage is TRBV4-1 and J usage is TRBJ2-1; maybe TRBD1 (5 bases). V lost 0 bases, J lost 8 bases, and 17 bases lay in between. Germline CDR1 is MGHRA and CDR2 is YSYEKL. The CDR3 runs to 16 residues. The CDR3 nucleotides are TGCGCCAGCAGCCAAGATCCAGGAGTCAGGGTCCATGAGCAGTTCTTC. Translated, it gives CASSQDPGVRVHEQFF.